What follows are 28 T cell receptor beta chains derived from one specimen sequenced in a study of T cells in Graves' hyperthyroidism and ophthalmopathy. Amplification of TCR beta CDR3 regions was performed using RNA transcripts as template. RT-PCR in the first round (using the HTBI primer set) targeted the TCR CDR3. TCRdb used MiXCR to reprocess the multiplex PCR reads, holding one entry per CDR3 protein. Among some 500,000 distinct CDR3 sequences listed, around 15% were seen once. Sequences were obtained from blood. These receptors all stem from a woman under 30 with Graves' hyperthyroidism.

This clonotype was detected many times. The chain has TRBV18 and TRBJ2-1, with D perhaps matching TRBD2 (5 bases). The CDR3 consists of 15 residues. Germline V CDR1 and CDR2: KGHSH, LQKENI. V gave up 2 bases and J gave up 9 bases, with 17 bases separating them. The CDR3 nucleotides read TGTGCCAGCTCACCAAACCCTAGACGGGATCCTGAGCAGTTCTTC. This gives the protein CASSPNPRRDPEQFF. Full variable domain (rest looked up from reference TRBV18 and TRBJ2-1): NAGVMQNPRHLVRRRGQEARLRCSPMKGHSHVYWYRQLPEEGLKFMVYLQKENIIDESGMPKERFSAEFPKEGPSILRIQQVVRGDSAAYFCASSPNPRRDPEQFFGPGTRLTVL.

In its sample, this clonotype was seen a few times. The CDR3, as DNA: TGTGCCTTCCGCGGAGGGAGAAGCACAGATACGCAGTATTTT. Its protein product is CAFRGGRSTDTQYF. This chain connects TRBV10-3 to TRBJ2-3; D perhaps matches TRBD2 (6 bases). Germline V gives CDR1 ENHRY, CDR2 SYGVKD. Trimming shortened V by 11 bases and J by 0 bases, and 15 bases separated the two germline ends. The length of the CDR3 is 14 residues.

The sample holds many counts of this clonotype. The genes are TRBV11-2 and TRBJ1-1; maybe TRBD1 (5 bases). V dropped 5 bases and J dropped 0 bases, with 13 bases sitting between them. The germline gives CDR1 SGHAT, CDR2 FQNNGV. The CDR3 consists of 15 residues. CDR3 coding DNA: TGTGCCAGCAGCGCGGGGGGGGTAGTGAACACTGAAGCTTTCTTT. As protein: CASSAGGVVNTEAFF.

This clonotype has more than one count but fewer than ten. A junction end diverges from the germline sequence, so it may reflect a read error. Here the CDR3 reads CAGSLISGDTYEQYF. The CDR3 region has the DNA TGTGCCGGCAGCTTAATCAGCGGGGACACCTACGAGCAGTACTTC. The rearrangement uses TRBV7-3 and TRBJ2-7; D perhaps matches TRBD2 (7 bases). The CDR3 covers 15 residues. CDR1 is SGHTA and CDR2 is FQGTGA in the germline V gene.

Ten or more counts support this clonotype. The chain links TRBV11-2 to TRBJ2-7, with D uncertain. The length of the CDR3 is 17 residues. The germline V and J ends were trimmed by 5 bases and 3 bases, with 23 bases remaining between them. Germline-derived CDR1 and CDR2 are SGHAT and FQNNGV. CDR3 amino acids: CASSTDEGRATNYEQYF. The CDR3 DNA reads TGTGCCAGCAGCACCGATGAAGGGCGTGCTACTAACTACGAGCAGTACTTC.

J is TRBJ2-5 and V is TRBV6-1; TRBD1 might be the D (5 bases). Trimming cost V 2 bases and J 4 bases, with 11 bases left between them. The CDR3 has 14 residues. CDR1 and CDR2 from the germline V gene are MNHNS and SASEGT. The DNA of the CDR3 is TGTGCCAGCAGTGAAAGGAGTAGGGGAGAGACCCAGTACTTC. Its protein is CASSERSRGETQYF.

In its sample, this clonotype was seen many times. V usage is TRBV7-9 and J usage is TRBJ1-1; D perhaps matches TRBD1 (5 bases). Trimming left V 0 bases short and J 1 base short, with 9 bases between. CDR3 length: 15 amino acids. Germline-derived CDR1 and CDR2 are SEHNR and FQNEAQ (reference sequence). This CDR3 reads CASSLAQGGNTEAFF. In nucleotides, the CDR3 is TGTGCCAGCAGCTTAGCGCAGGGAGGGAACACTGAAGCTTTCTTT.

As concerns this clonotype: One end of the junction fails to match germline, which may point to a read error. The rearrangement joins TRBV11-3 to TRBJ2-5; 10 bases are a match to TRBD1. Germline loops: CDR1 SGHNT, CDR2 YENEEA. The CDR3 contains 15 residues. CDR3 sequence reads: CASSPLTGQGETQYF. As DNA, the CDR3 is TGCGCCAGCAGCCCCTTAACGGGACAGGGGGAGACCCAGTACTTC.

The table lists this clonotype with many counts. J is TRBJ2-1 and V is TRBV2, with D uncertain. Per germline, CDR1 SNHLY and CDR2 FYNNEI. Trimming cost V 2 bases and J 13 bases, with 6 bases left between them. The CDR3 has 10 residues. The CDR3 coding sequence is TGTGCCAGCAGTGAATATCTCCAGTTCTTC. Translated: CASSEYLQFF.

This sequence joins TRBV4-1 and TRBJ2-1; no firm D call. The V end lost 3 bases, the J end lost 4 bases, and 4 bases lay between the germline ends. The CDR3 consists of 12 residues. The germline CDR1 and CDR2 sequences are MGHRA and YSYEKL. The CDR3 region is CASSHLYNEQFF. The DNA for the CDR3 is TGCGCCAGCAGCCATCTATACAATGAGCAGTTCTTC.

This clonotype was seen ten or more times. The genes are TRBV5-8 and TRBJ2-7; D not resolved. The length of the CDR3 is 15 residues. The germline V gene encodes CDR1 SGHTS and CDR2 YDEGEE. With 4 bases removed from V and 3 bases from J, the gap between germline ends came to 17 bases. The CDR3 sequence: CASSRPSFTFYEQYF. CDR3 nucleotide sequence: TGTGCCAGCAGCCGCCCCTCTTTCACCTTCTACGAGCAGTACTTC.

This clonotype has more than one count but fewer than ten. The genes are TRBV7-2 and TRBJ1-2; no clear D gene. The CDR3 is 13 amino acids. Per the germline V gene, CDR1 is SGHTA and CDR2 is FQGNSA. V lost 5 bases and J 4 bases, leaving 11 bases between the germline ends. CDR3 sequence: CASSPVNAYGYTF. CDR3 in DNA: TGTGCCAGCAGCCCAGTGAATGCCTATGGCTACACCTTC.

This clonotype was seen ten or more times. The chain joins TRBV3-1 to TRBJ1-5, with unresolved D. Trimming removed 2 bases from V and 0 bases from J, with 8 bases in between. The germline V gene encodes CDR1 LGHDT and CDR2 YNNKEL (reference sequence). The CDR3 extends over 15 amino acids. CDR3 sequence reads: CASSQRASSNQPQHF. The DNA of the CDR3 is TGTGCCAGCAGCCAACGGGCCTCTAGCAATCAGCCCCAGCATTTT.

This clonotype occurred a few times. The genes are TRBV3-1 and TRBJ2-7; TRBD2 matches 7 bases. This CDR3 has 15 residues. V shed 3 bases, J shed 1 base, and the junction held 6 bases outside the gene matches. Germline V gene data show CDR1 as LGHDT and CDR2 as YNNKEL (reference sequence). The CDR3: CASSQPGLLSYEQYF. The DNA of the CDR3 is TGTGCCAGCAGCCAGCCGGGACTACTATCCTACGAGCAGTACTTC.

This clonotype has just a few counts. An end of the junction differs from the germline gene, which may be a read error. J is TRBJ2-3 and V is TRBV19; TRBD2 agrees at 11 bases. Germline V lookup: CDR1 LNHDA, CDR2 SQIVND (reference sequence). The CDR3 consists of 15 residues. CDR3 sequence: CASRIAGGPTDTQYF. The CDR3 bases are TGTGCCAGTAGGATAGCGGGAGGGCCTACAGATACGCAGTATTTT.

V is TRBV27 and J is TRBJ2-1, with D unresolved. This CDR3 contains 9 residues. CDR1 MNHEY and CDR2 SMNVEV come from the germline V gene (reference sequence). Trimming took 3 bases from V and 10 from J, leaving 1 base between them. The CDR3 bases are TGTGCCAGCAGTTTCGAGCAGTTCTTC. This encodes CASSFEQFF.

The rearrangement links TRBV7-9 to TRBJ2-7, with D tentatively TRBD1 or TRBD2 (5 bases each). Germline V gives CDR1 SEHNR, CDR2 FQNEAQ (reference sequence). V shed 5 bases and J shed 3 bases, with 17 bases lying between them. The CDR3 runs to 15 residues. The CDR3 coding sequence is TGTGCCAGCAGCGTAGTGCCCGGGGCCGACTACGAGCAGTACTTC. It yields the protein CASSVVPGADYEQYF. The variable domain in full, with the rest retrieved from reference TRBV7-9 and TRBJ2-7, is DTGVSQNPRHKITKRGQNVTFRCDPISEHNRLYWYRQTLGQGPEFLTYFQNEAQLEKSRLLSDRFSAERPKGSFSTLEIQRTEQGDSAMYLCASSVVPGADYEQYFGPGTRLTVT.

In this sample, this clonotype turned up many times. The rearrangement uses TRBV7-3 and TRBJ2-5; 9 bases match TRBD1. Germline CDR1 reads SGHTA; CDR2 reads FQGTGA. Unmatched junction bases numbered 8, after V lost 5 bases and J lost 4 bases. The CDR3 spans 15 residues. As DNA, the CDR3 is TGTGCCAGCAGCCCCACAGGGGGCGAAGGAGAGACCCAGTACTTC. Translated: CASSPTGGEGETQYF.

With regard to this clonotype: This sequence may be a read error, since a much larger clone differs from it by one base. The V call is TRBV7-8, the J call TRBJ2-7; D may correspond to TRBD1 or TRBD2 (5 bases each). Trimming cost V 5 bases and J 4 bases, with 15 bases left between them. The CDR3 covers 14 residues. Germline CDR1 reads SGHVS; CDR2 reads FQNEAQ. The CDR3 DNA reads TGTGCCAGCAGCCTCGCTGGGGGTCAGTACGAGCAGTACGTC. Amino acid sequence: CASSLAGGQYEQYV.

This clonotype has ten or more counts. The V call is TRBV6-5, the J call TRBJ2-4; the D gene is possibly TRBD2 (7 bases). This CDR3 contains 17 residues. Germline V CDR1 and CDR2: MNHEY, SVGAGI. Trimming removed 0 bases from V and 1 base from J, with 13 bases in between. CDR3 bases: TGTGCCAGCAGTTACTCTTGGGGGGGCGCCGCCAAAAACATTCAGTACTTC. Translation gives CASSYSWGGAAKNIQYF.

This clonotype showed up just a few times. This chain joins TRBV29-1 and TRBJ2-7; 8 bases are a match to TRBD1. V was pared by 3 bases and J by 0 bases, with 7 bases of the junction left unmatched. The CDR3 has 15 residues. Germline values: CDR1 SQVTM, CDR2 ANQGSEA. The CDR3 DNA sequence: TGCAGCGTTGAGGATGGACAGGGCTTCTCCTACGAGCAGTACTTC. Translating gives CSVEDGQGFSYEQYF.

This clonotype was counted ten times or more. This sequence joins TRBV14 and TRBJ2-1; D gene unclear. The CDR3 is made up of 16 amino acids. Per germline, CDR1 SGHDN and CDR2 FVKESK. The V gene lost 0 bases and the J gene lost 0 bases, with 9 bases spanning the gap. CDR3 sequence: CASSQEAGSSYNEQFF. For the CDR3, the DNA is TGTGCCAGCAGCCAAGAAGCTGGGTCCTCCTACAATGAGCAGTTCTTC.

This clonotype has ten or more counts. The rearrangement uses TRBV30 and TRBJ1-5, with unresolved D. V gave up 3 bases and J gave up 3 bases, with 12 bases separating them. Germline CDR1 reads GTSNPN; CDR2 reads SVGIG (reference sequence). The CDR3 extends over 14 amino acids. As DNA, the CDR3 is TGTGCCTGGAGCCCTCCAAGGCCCAATCAGCCCCAGCATTTT. The encoded protein is CAWSPPRPNQPQHF.

This rearrangement joins TRBV5-4 to TRBJ2-3, with D unclear. The germline V gene encodes CDR1 SGHNT and CDR2 YYREEE (reference sequence). Trimming stripped 0 bases from V and 0 bases from J, with 8 bases between. The CDR3 spans 15 residues. For the CDR3, the DNA is TGTGCCAGCAGCTTGGACCCAGCTAGCACAGATACGCAGTATTTT. Translation: CASSLDPASTDTQYF.

This clonotype was seen at least ten times. V is TRBV27 and J is TRBJ2-6, with D unclear. The length of the CDR3 is 13 residues. Trimming cost V 6 bases and J 2 bases, with 5 bases left between them. Germline CDR1 is MNHEY and CDR2 is SMNVEV (reference sequence). CDR3 DNA sequence: TGTGCCAGCAGATGGGCTGGGGCCAACGTCCTGACTTTC. Encoded protein: CASRWAGANVLTF.

This clonotype has at least ten counts. The chain employs TRBV12-3 or TRBV12-4 and TRBJ2-2; the D gene is possibly TRBD1 (7 bases). This CDR3 has 17 amino acids. V shed 8 bases and J shed 1 base, with 20 bases lying between them. The chain's CDR3 is CASAGSGQSLNTGELFF. As DNA, the CDR3 is TGTGCCAGCGCGGGATCGGGACAGAGTCTGAACACCGGGGAGCTGTTTTTT.

In this sample, this clonotype turned up many times. The rearrangement joins TRBV18 to TRBJ2-1; 9 bases line up with TRBD1. Germline V lookup: CDR1 KGHSH, CDR2 LQKENI. The CDR3 is 16 amino acids. Germline trimming cut 4 bases from V and 7 bases from J; bases unmatched to any gene: 11. DNA of the CDR3: TGTGCCAGCTCACTAACACAGGGGGCTTCGGGAAATGAGCAGTTCTTC. Translating it yields CASSLTQGASGNEQFF.

This clonotype has at least ten counts. The chain couples TRBV3-1 to TRBJ1-1, with 11 positions matching TRBD1. CDR3 length equals 17 residues. From germline, CDR1 is LGHDT and CDR2 YNNKEL (reference sequence). After removal of 1 base from V and 2 bases from J, the junction contained 6 bases not matched to a gene. CDR3: CASSQARGTGGNTEAFF. The CDR3, as DNA: TGTGCCAGCAGCCAAGCCCGCGGGACAGGGGGTAACACTGAAGCTTTCTTT.